This T cell receptor beta chain is from a study of vaccination and CD4 T cells after COVID-19. As for treatment: roughly 10-day PBMC culture with coronavirus spike peptide pools or control peptides (ViraFEST assay). Germline V gene data show CDR1 as DFQATT and CDR2 as SNEGSKA (reference sequence). J lost 5 bases, V lost 4 bases, and 8 bases had no gene match. This CDR3 is built from 14 residues. The study's findings and limits: The rise in median SARS-CoV-2-reactive clonotypes, from around 19 to 38, was not significant.

With the Oncomine TCR Beta short-read assay, DNA from cultured CD4+ T cells was sequenced. TCRdb re-derived calls from the PCR reads in MiXCR, one entry per CDR3 protein. The sample lists 15,000 to 20,000 distinct CDR3 sequences, roughly 45% seen once, with 4.5% to 7% in the top ten. This clonotype was seen a few times. Its antigen is as yet unknown. The chain carries TRBV20-1 and TRBJ2-3; 8 positions match TRBD2. The sample was CD4+ T cells from blood, cultured in vitro, taken before SARS-CoV-2 vaccination. This TCR was recovered from a human donor who had recovered from COVID-19. The CDR3 region is CSANFREGVDTQYF. CDR3 nucleotides: TGCAGTGCTAACTTCCGGGAGGGTGTAGATACGCAGTATTTT.